The 29 T cell receptor beta chains reported below all come from one sample, sequenced in a study of spatial heterogeneity in lung cancer. Time point in this sample: sample taken at primary tumor resection. Unsorted whole RNA of tumor, nontumor lung or frozen PBMC was sequenced. In TCRdb, the 5' RACE reads were re-called with MiXCR into one record per CDR3 protein. The table lists more than 9,500 distinct CDR3 sequences, 5.5% to 8% of them singletons. The specimen comprised normal lung tissue next to the tumor, sampled at surgery. These receptors all stem from a male donor with early-stage non-small cell lung cancer.

This clonotype appeared many times. A library made for alpha chains picked up this beta chain off target, so its size means little. This rearrangement joins TRBV6-2 or TRBV6-3 to TRBJ1-1; a possible D gene is TRBD1 (5 bases). V was pared by 7 bases and J by 4 bases, with 7 bases between. Germline lookup yields CDR1 MNHEY and CDR2 SVGEGT. The CDR3 consists of 11 residues. CDR3 residues: CASIQGTEAFF. The DNA for the CDR3 is TGTGCCAGCATCCAGGGCACTGAAGCTTTCTTT.

This clonotype was seen many times. This beta chain turned up in a library designed for alpha chains; as an off-target read, its abundance says little. The chain uses TRBV20-1 and TRBJ2-5; a weak D match, TRBD1 (5 bases). Trimming took off 8 bases at V and 1 base at J, with 11 bases between the two ends. Looked up from germline, CDR1 is DFQATT and CDR2 is SNEGSKA (reference sequence). The CDR3 runs to 12 residues. CDR3 residues: CSFGRVQETQYF. CDR3 sequence (DNA): TGCAGTTTTGGCAGGGTCCAAGAGACCCAGTACTTC.

This clonotype was detected a few times. With the library built for alpha chains, this beta chain is off target and its frequency is not meaningful. The chain joins TRBV27 to TRBJ2-1; D gene ambiguous. Between the trimmed V and J ends, which lost 6 bases and 2 bases, there was a span of 11 bases. The CDR3 runs to 14 residues. The germline CDR1 and CDR2 sequences are MNHEY and SMNVEV (reference sequence). DNA for the CDR3: TGTGCCAGCAGAACGAGGCGCGCCTACAATGAGCAGTTCTTC. Amino acid sequence: CASRTRRAYNEQFF.

By proportion, this clonotype is large. Little can be read into the size of this beta chain, an off-target read in a library designed for alpha chains. CDR3 in DNA: TGTGCCAGCAGCGTAACAGGGAACACTGAAGCTTTCTTT. The encoded protein is CASSVTGNTEAFF. This chain joins TRBV9 and TRBJ1-1; a possible D gene is TRBD1 (5 bases). Trimming removed 1 base at V and 1 base at J, with 5 bases between. Germline V gene data show CDR1 as SGDLS and CDR2 as YYNGEE. The CDR3 has 13 amino acids.

In its sample, this clonotype ranks as medium-sized (0.01 to 0.1%). This beta chain appears as a stray read in a library generated for alpha chains; its size is not informative. This rearrangement joins TRBV15 to TRBJ2-3; D is unclear. The CDR3 loop spans 15 amino acids. Germline V CDR1 and CDR2: LNHNV, YYDKDF (reference sequence). V was pared by 7 bases and J by 2 bases, with 16 bases between. This CDR3 reads CATTKGADNTDTQYF. Written as DNA, the CDR3 is TGTGCCACCACAAAAGGCGCGGATAACACAGATACGCAGTATTTT.

This clonotype turned up a few times. This beta chain is an off-target read within a library intended for alpha chains, so its frequency means little. V and J are TRBV6-1 and TRBJ1-2, with D perhaps TRBD1 (6 bases). The ends were cut back, 3 bases at V and 4 bases at J, with 12 bases in the middle. The CDR3 is made up of 14 amino acids. Germline values: CDR1 MNHNS, CDR2 SASEGT. The CDR3 DNA sequence: TGTGCCAGCAGTGATGGGGGGCAGAGCTATGGCTACACCTTC. Translating gives CASSDGGQSYGYTF.

Ten or more counts support this clonotype. Sequence at one end of the junction differs from germline and may be a read error. This beta chain lies outside the target of a library built for alpha chains; its clone size means little. The rearrangement uses TRBV6-2 or TRBV6-3 and TRBJ2-4, with D maybe TRBD2 (5 bases). CDR3 length: 14 residues. The germline CDR1 and CDR2 sequences are MNHEY and SVGEGT. As DNA, the CDR3 is TGTGCCAGCAGCCCCCCCCCCCTCGGAGAGGGTTTGGACTTC. This translates into CASSPPPLGEGLDF.

Judged by abundance, this clonotype is medium-sized. A library made for alpha chains picked up this beta chain off target, so its size means little. V is TRBV20-1 and J is TRBJ2-1; 10 bases align to TRBD2. The CDR3 covers 18 residues. V lost 1 base, J lost 4 bases, and 13 bases stayed unmatched. Germline CDR1 DFQATT, CDR2 SNEGSKA (reference sequence). The CDR3 sequence is CSARGGPSGSERYNEQFF. The CDR3 region has the DNA TGCAGTGCTAGAGGAGGCCCTAGCGGGAGTGAACGATACAATGAGCAGTTCTTC.

This clonotype was seen a few times. The size of this beta chain means little, since it is a stray read in a library made for alpha chains. The chain has TRBV6-2 or TRBV6-3 and TRBJ1-5, with D unresolved. The germline V and J ends were trimmed by 2 bases and 9 bases, with 5 bases remaining between them. CDR3 length equals 11 residues. Germline CDR1 is MNHEY and CDR2 is SVGEGT. The CDR3, as DNA: TGTGCCAGCAGTTACGGTGGGCCCCAGCATTTT. Translated, it gives CASSYGGPQHF.

This clonotype was detected only a few times. In a library made to pick up alpha chains, this beta chain is a stray read with a size that means little. The genes are TRBV12-3 or TRBV12-4 and TRBJ2-5, with TRBD2 as a possible D gene (6 bases). This CDR3 contains 14 residues. With 5 bases removed from V and 0 bases from J, the gap between germline ends came to 10 bases. CDR3 in DNA: TGTGCCAGCAGTCCCGGACTAAACCAAGAGACCCAGTACTTC. Protein sequence: CASSPGLNQETQYF.

Points on this clonotype: This beta chain was picked up by a library intended for alpha chains and is off target, so its count carries little meaning. The V and J genes are TRBV29-1 and TRBJ1-4, with D perhaps matching TRBD1 (5 bases). CDR1 is SQVTM and CDR2 is ANQGSEA in the germline V gene. CDR3 length equals 15 residues. The V end was cut by 7 bases, the J end by 8 bases, with 23 bases between. The CDR3 sequence is CSASQAFTGSEKLFF. As DNA, the CDR3 is TGCAGCGCCAGCCAGGCATTCACAGGATCCGAAAAACTGTTTTTT.

By frequency in the sample, this clonotype is medium-sized. Since the library was made to target alpha chains, this beta chain is a stray read and its abundance is not meaningful. The chain employs TRBV2 and TRBJ2-7, with TRBD1 matching over 7 bases. This CDR3 comprises 16 residues. Germline assignment: CDR1 SNHLY and CDR2 FYNNEI. The ends lost 0 bases at V and 5 bases at J; junction bases unmatched: 10. The CDR3 region has the DNA TGTGCCAGCAGTGAAGCGTACGAGACAGGGTTCCACGAGCAGTACTTC. Amino acid sequence: CASSEAYETGFHEQYF.

This clonotype was recorded at least ten times. This beta chain is off target for a library built for alpha chains, so its abundance means little. The V gene is TRBV27, the J gene TRBJ1-2; D call uncertain. The V end lost 6 bases, the J end lost 0 bases, and 11 bases lay between the germline ends. Germline V CDR1 and CDR2: MNHEY, SMNVEV (reference sequence). CDR3 size: 14 residues. The CDR3, as DNA: TGTGCCAGCAGGGTTCTTGGTACTAACTATGGCTACACCTTC. As protein: CASRVLGTNYGYTF.

This clonotype showed up many times. Found in a library prepared for alpha chains, this beta chain is an off-target read, and its abundance has little meaning. The chain joins TRBV6-5 to TRBJ1-1; maybe TRBD1 (6 bases). The V end lost 5 bases, the J end lost 4 bases, and 14 bases lay between the germline ends. Germline CDR1 MNHEY, CDR2 SVGAGI. This CDR3 spans 14 amino acids. CDR3 amino acids: CASSPGASGTEAFF. The CDR3 region has the DNA TGTGCCAGCAGTCCGGGGGCGTCCGGCACTGAAGCTTTCTTT.

This clonotype was seen at least ten times. Because this beta chain is a stray read in a library intended to capture alpha chains, its abundance should not be given much weight. V gene TRBV20-1 combines with J gene TRBJ1-1, with D possibly being TRBD1 (5 bases). V was shortened by 5 bases and J by 4 bases, with 8 bases between the two germline ends. This CDR3 is built from 11 residues. The germline CDR1 and CDR2 sequences are DFQATT and SNEGSKA (reference sequence). Written as DNA, the CDR3 is TGCAGTGCTGGGGGATTCACTGAAGCTTTCTTT. Amino acid sequence: CSAGGFTEAFF.

This clonotype ranks as medium-sized. Found in a library prepared for alpha chains, this beta chain is an off-target read, and its abundance has little meaning. The chain has TRBV6-1 and TRBJ2-7; the D gene is possibly TRBD2 (5 bases). V shed 3 bases and J shed 2 bases, with 8 bases lying between them. The CDR3 spans 13 residues. CDR1 is MNHNS, CDR2 SASEGT, per germline. In DNA, the CDR3 is TGTGCCAGCAGTGAGGACGGGACCTACGAGCAGTACTTC. As protein: CASSEDGTYEQYF.

This clonotype came up many times. Little can be read into the size of this beta chain, an off-target read in a library designed for alpha chains. V is TRBV9 and J is TRBJ2-1; 15 nucleotides line up with TRBD2. The V segment lost 0 bases and the J segment 1 base; nucleotides outside the gene matches: 5. Germline V gene lookup returns CDR1 SGDLS and CDR2 YYNGEE. CDR3 length: 19 residues. CDR3 loop: CASSVGGLAGGRSYNEQFF. The CDR3 nucleotides read TGTGCCAGCAGCGTAGGGGGACTAGCGGGAGGTAGGTCCTACAATGAGCAGTTCTTC.

In the case of this clonotype: This beta chain is a stray read from a library made for alpha chains; its abundance is not meaningful. The rearrangement uses TRBV5-1 and TRBJ1-4, with a possible D match to TRBD1 (5 bases). The CDR3 runs 16 residues. V lost 4 bases and J 8 bases, leaving 21 bases between the germline ends. CDR1 and CDR2 (germline): SGHRS, YFSETQ. In DNA, the CDR3 is TGCGCCAGCAGCCCCGCCCCTACAGGTTCCAGCGAAAAACTGTTTTTT. Protein sequence: CASSPAPTGSSEKLFF. The full variable domain, with the rest looked up from reference TRBV5-1 and TRBJ1-4, is KAGVTQTPRYLIKTRGQQVTLSCSPISGHRSVSWYQQTPGQGLQFLFEYFSETQRNKGNFPGRFSGRQFSNSRSEMNVSTLELGDSALYLCASSPAPTGSSEKLFFGSGTQLSVL.

This clonotype appeared many times. This beta chain is an off-target read within a library intended for alpha chains, so its frequency means little. The chain couples TRBV20-1 to TRBJ2-5; no clear D. CDR3 length: 13 amino acids. The V gene lost 1 base and the J gene lost 3 bases, with 9 bases spanning the gap. CDR1 and CDR2 from the germline V gene are DFQATT and SNEGSKA (reference sequence). CDR3: CSARADRKETQYF. The CDR3 DNA follows: TGCAGTGCTAGAGCTGACCGAAAAGAGACCCAGTACTTC.

As for this clonotype: A much more abundant neighbour one base away suggests this may be a read error. A library made for alpha chains picked up this beta chain off target, so its size means little. This rearrangement joins TRBV2 to TRBJ2-1; no definite D call. CDR1 is SNHLY, CDR2 FYNNEI, per germline. CDR3 length: 10 amino acids. The CDR3 protein is CASSLGEQIF. The CDR3 DNA reads as TGTGCCAGCAGCTTGGGTGAGCAGATCTTC. Full variable domain (remainder filled in from reference TRBV2 and TRBJ2-1): EPEVTQTPSHQVTQMGQEVILRCVPISNHLYFYWYRQILGQKVEFLVSFYNNEISEKSEIFDDQFSVERPDGSNFTLKIRSTKLEDSAMYFCASSLGEQIFGPGTRLTVL.

As concerns this clonotype: This beta chain is a stray read from a library made for alpha chains; its abundance is not meaningful. The gene calls are TRBV9 and TRBJ1-1, with D maybe TRBD1 (5 bases). The CDR3 sequence is 13 residues long. The germline V and J ends were trimmed by 8 bases and 3 bases, with 14 bases remaining between them. Germline V CDR1 and CDR2: SGDLS, YYNGEE. The CDR3 DNA is TGTGCCAGTTCATCCGGGGCCGACACTGAAGCTTTCTTT. Translating it yields CASSSGADTEAFF.

There are many counts of this clonotype. Found in a library prepared for alpha chains, this beta chain is an off-target read, and its abundance has little meaning. The rearrangement links TRBV7-2 to TRBJ2-2, with D possibly matching TRBD2 (6 bases). The CDR3 is 16 amino acids. Germline V gene sequence: CDR1 SGHTA, CDR2 FQGNSA. V dropped 5 bases and J dropped 1 base, with 14 bases sitting between them. CDR3 DNA: TGTGCCAGCAGCCCCACGGGGAGGAGGAACACCGGGGAGCTGTTTTTT. Translation gives CASSPTGRRNTGELFF. The whole variable domain, remainder taken from reference TRBV7-2 and TRBJ2-2, is GAGVSQSPSNKVTEKGKDVELRCDPISGHTALYWYRQSLGQGLEFLIYFQGNSAPDKSGLPSDRFSAERTGGSVSTLTIQRTQQEDSAVYLCASSPTGRRNTGELFFGEGSRLTVL.

By share, this clonotype counts as medium-sized (0.01 to 0.1%). This beta chain was picked up by a library intended for alpha chains and is off target, so its count carries little meaning. The rearrangement uses TRBV20-1 and TRBJ2-3; 10 bases are a match to TRBD2. CDR1 is DFQATT and CDR2 is SNEGSKA in the germline V gene (reference sequence). The V segment lost 0 bases and the J segment 6 bases; nucleotides outside the gene matches: 6. CDR3 size: 15 residues. In DNA form, the CDR3 reads TGCAGTGCTAGAGATCCTGGGACTAGCGCGGATACGCAGTATTTT. This translates into CSARDPGTSADTQYF.

Notes on this clonotype: This beta chain was picked up by a library intended for alpha chains and is off target, so its count carries little meaning. Written as DNA, the CDR3 is TGTGCCAGCGGGATCTCCTACGAGCAGTACTTC. This encodes CASGISYEQYF. This chain joins TRBV2 and TRBJ2-7; D is undetermined. Germline V lookup: CDR1 SNHLY, CDR2 FYNNEI. Trimming stripped 8 bases from V and 0 bases from J, with 5 bases between. This CDR3 is built from 11 residues.

This clonotype was seen at least ten times. The library was built for alpha chains, so this beta chain is an off-target read and its size means little. The genes are TRBV28 and TRBJ1-5, with 9 bases fitting TRBD1. V trimming: 6 bases; J trimming: 7 bases; junction bases outside the gene matches: 10. The germline gives CDR1 MDHEN, CDR2 SYDVKM. The CDR3 extends over 15 amino acids. The CDR3 loop is CASRTGTGSGQPQHF. CDR3 in DNA: TGTGCCAGCAGGACCGGGACAGGGTCGGGACAGCCCCAGCATTTT.

This clonotype was seen repeatedly, ten times or more. For a library built for alpha chains, this beta chain is a stray read; little rests on its size. This sequence joins TRBV7-9 and TRBJ1-6; 11 bases are a match to TRBD1. Germline CDR1 reads SEHNR; CDR2 reads FQNEAQ (reference sequence). With V trimmed by 5 bases and J by 8 bases, 5 bases remained unmatched. The CDR3 sequence is 15 residues long. CDR3 bases: TGTGCCAGCAGCCGACTGGGACAGGGGGATTCACCCCTCCACTTT. Translating gives CASSRLGQGDSPLHF.

This clonotype has ten or more counts. Since it is a stray read in a library aimed at alpha chains, this beta chain has a size that is not meaningful. The V call is TRBV20-1, the J call TRBJ2-1; TRBD1 aligns across 10 bases. This CDR3 contains 15 residues. The V gene end was trimmed by 3 bases and the J gene end by 4 bases; junction bases not matched to a gene: 6. Germline CDR1 is DFQATT and CDR2 is SNEGSKA (reference sequence). CDR3 region: CSARRVGQGYNEQFF. The CDR3 DNA reads TGCAGTGCTAGGAGGGTGGGACAGGGGTACAATGAGCAGTTCTTC.

The table lists this clonotype with many counts. This beta chain lies outside the target of a library built for alpha chains; its clone size means little. This chain connects TRBV12-3 or TRBV12-4 to TRBJ2-6; D unresolved. The germline V and J ends were trimmed by 5 bases and 0 bases, with 8 bases remaining between them. The CDR3 spans 15 residues. CDR3 sequence: CASSRRASGANVLTF. The DNA for the CDR3 is TGTGCCAGCAGTAGACGGGCCTCTGGGGCCAACGTCCTGACTTTC.

This clonotype ranks as medium-sized (0.01 to 0.1%). The library was built for alpha chains, so this beta chain is an off-target read and its size means little. The chain is built from TRBV6-2 or TRBV6-3 and TRBJ1-1; D gene unclear. V shed 2 bases and J shed 1 base, with 14 bases lying between them. The germline CDR1 and CDR2 sequences are MNHEY and SVGEGT. The CDR3 has 16 residues. The CDR3 DNA is TGTGCCAGCAGTTACAGCGCGATGAAAGCGAACACTGAAGCTTTCTTT. Protein sequence: CASSYSAMKANTEAFF.